This record concerns one TCR beta chain sequence. TCRdb's copy holds only in-frame clones and misses some; the assay was immunoSEQ multiplex PCR. The repertoire has 62,000 or so clones, around nine tenths of them found once; the top ten carry about 5.1%. The data belong to a study of technical replicates of blood from several donors. The germline CDR1 and CDR2 sequences are SGHDT and YYEEEE. V lost 1 base, J lost 3 bases, and 7 bases lay in between. This CDR3 region has 14 residues. Sequencing was performed on PBMCs. The gene calls are TRBV5-6 and TRBJ1-4, with D perhaps matching TRBD1 (5 bases). The sequence was obtained from a human donor in good health. Some clones in this sample may be carry-over from other donors' samples. The CDR3 reads CASSLKGSNEKLFF. The CDR3 DNA reads as TGTGCCAGCAGCTTGAAGGGGTCTAATGAAAAACTGTTTTTT.